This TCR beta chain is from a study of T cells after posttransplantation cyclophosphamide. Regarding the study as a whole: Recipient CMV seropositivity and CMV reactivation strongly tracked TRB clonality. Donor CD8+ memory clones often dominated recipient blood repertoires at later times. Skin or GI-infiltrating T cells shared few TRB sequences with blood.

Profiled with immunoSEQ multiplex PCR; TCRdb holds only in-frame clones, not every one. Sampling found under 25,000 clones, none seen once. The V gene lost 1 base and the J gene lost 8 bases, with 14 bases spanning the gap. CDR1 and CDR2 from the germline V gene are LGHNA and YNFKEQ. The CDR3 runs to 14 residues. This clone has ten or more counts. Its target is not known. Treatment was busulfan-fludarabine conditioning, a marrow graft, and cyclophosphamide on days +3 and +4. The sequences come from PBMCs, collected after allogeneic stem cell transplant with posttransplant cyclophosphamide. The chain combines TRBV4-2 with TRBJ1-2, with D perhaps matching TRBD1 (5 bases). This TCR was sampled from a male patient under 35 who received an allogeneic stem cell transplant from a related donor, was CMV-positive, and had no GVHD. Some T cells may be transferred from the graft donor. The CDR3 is CASSQGQLNRGYTF. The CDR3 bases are TGTGCCAGCAGCCAAGGACAATTAAACAGGGGCTACACCTTC.